These T cell receptor beta chains were read from a single sample in a study of blood T cell repertoires in COVID-19. The table came from immunoSEQ multiplex PCR; TCRdb's copy has only in-frame clones and leaves some out. The repertoire holds about 57,000 clones, with roughly 78% as singletons. The sample comprised peripheral blood. These TCRs come from a human donor in a cohort sampled during active COVID-19. Each CDR3 is given with its conserved first and last residue. The order of the fields is CDR3 DNA, CDR3 protein, J gene, V gene, D gene, clone size. D genes are given only for firm matches. Not every row has a clone size; where given, it reads once, few, many or a size class.

TGCGCCAGCAGCCAGGTCCTAGCGGCCTACGAGCAGTACTTC CASSQVLAAYEQYF TRBJ2-7 TRBV4-1 TRBD2 .
TGCGCCAGCAGCCAAGCGAAGACATCCCGCTATGGCTACACCTTC CASSQAKTSRYGYTF TRBJ1-2 TRBV4-3 . .
TGTGCCAGCAGCCAACACCAGCGTGAGCAGTTCTTC CASSQHQREQFF TRBJ2-1 TRBV11-1 . .
TGTGCCAGCAGCCAAGGGGGCGGCTACGAGCAGTACTTC CASSQGGGYEQYF TRBJ2-7 TRBV4-2 . .
TGTGCCAGCAGCGTATTCCCAGCGGGAGTCAACAATGAGCAGTTCTTC CASSVFPAGVNNEQFF TRBJ2-1 TRBV9 TRBD2 .
TGTGCCAGTATGGCCCTCGAAACCGGGGAGCTGTTTTTT CASMALETGELFF TRBJ2-2 TRBV19 . .
TGCGCCAGCAGCTTGGTACAGTCTAACTATGGCTACACCTTC CASSLVQSNYGYTF TRBJ1-2 TRBV5-1 . .
TGTGCCATCAGACGGGACAGCCAAGAGACCCAGTACTTC CAIRRDSQETQYF TRBJ2-5 TRBV10-3 TRBD1 .
TGTGCCAGCAGCTTTCACAGGGGGCGGGAGACCCAGTACTTC CASSFHRGRETQYF TRBJ2-5 TRBV7-2 TRBD1 .
TGTGCCAGCAGTTTAGCGCGGGAGACCCAGTACTTC CASSLARETQYF TRBJ2-5 TRBV12-3/TRBV12-4 . once
TGTGCCAGCAGCTTACGGGGCACAGATACGCAGTATTTT CASSLRGTDTQYF TRBJ2-3 TRBV11-3 . .
TGTGCCAGCAGTCTCCAGACTAGCGCAAGTTACAATGAGCAGTTCTTC CASSLQTSASYNEQFF TRBJ2-1 TRBV5-4 TRBD2 .
TGTGCCAGCAGCCAAGACCGGACTAGCGGGTTGTACAATGAGCAGTTCTTC CASSQDRTSGLYNEQFF TRBJ2-1 TRBV3-1/TRBV3-2 TRBD2 .
TGCGCCAGCAGCTCAAAGGGACTAGAGGTGAATACGCAGTATTTT CASSSKGLEVNTQYF TRBJ2-3 TRBV5-1 TRBD2 few
TGTGCCAGCAGTTCCGACATCTACGAGCAGTACTTC CASSSDIYEQYF TRBJ2-7 TRBV12-3/TRBV12-4 . medium-sized
TGTGCCAGCAGCTCCGGGACAAACCTTCAGTACTTC CASSSGTNLQYF TRBJ2-4 TRBV5-5 . .
TGCGCCAGCAGCCGCCAGGCAGGGGGCCAAGAGACCCAGTACTTC CASSRQAGGQETQYF TRBJ2-5 TRBV5-1 TRBD1 .
TGTGCCAGTAGTATCCGGGGAAACGGCAATCAGCCCCAGCATTTT CASSIRGNGNQPQHF TRBJ1-5 TRBV19 . .
TGTGCCAGCAGCCGACAGGGGTCCACAGATACGCAGTATTTT CASSRQGSTDTQYF TRBJ2-3 TRBV7-3 TRBD1 .
TGTGCCAGTAAGGAGGAATCTGGGGCCAACGTCCTGACTTTC CASKEESGANVLTF TRBJ2-6 TRBV19 . .
TGTGCTAGTGGTTTGGAAACAGGCGGCTACACCTTC CASGLETGGYTF TRBJ1-2 TRBV12-5 . .
TGTGCCAGCAGCAAAGGCAGGGGGCGAGAGACCCAGTACTTC CASSKGRGRETQYF TRBJ2-5 TRBV7-2 TRBD1 .
TGTGCCAGCGCCGGGTCCACATCGACTAATGAAAAACTGTTTTTT CASAGSTSTNEKLFF TRBJ1-4 TRBV2 . .
TGTGCTAGCAGCGTGGACAGGAACACTGAAGCTTTCTTT CASSVDRNTEAFF TRBJ1-1 TRBV7-7 . .
TGTGCCATCAGTGAAACCGGGACAGGGAGGGGTCAGCCCCAGCATTTT CAISETGTGRGQPQHF TRBJ1-5 TRBV10-3 TRBD1 .
TGTGCCAGTACCCTCGCTGGGGGGGTTTCTAACTATGGCTACACCTTC CASTLAGGVSNYGYTF TRBJ1-2 TRBV19 . .
TGTGCCAGCAGCTTAGATGGGGCAAATAGCAATCAGCCCCAGCATTTT CASSLDGANSNQPQHF TRBJ1-5 TRBV7-3 . .
TGTGCCAGCACCACCCTCCGGGACAGGCCAAATGAAAAACTGTTTTTT CASTTLRDRPNEKLFF TRBJ1-4 TRBV7-9 TRBD1 .
TGTGCCAGCACCACCGGGGGAGCGGGAGGCCTCCAAGAGACCCAGTACTTC CASTTGGAGGLQETQYF TRBJ2-5 TRBV25-1 TRBD2 .
TGTGCCTGGAGGTGGGAGAGGCGGACCGGGGAGCTGTTTTTT CAWRWERRTGELFF TRBJ2-2 TRBV30 . .
TGTGCCAGCAGTCCGACGGGCCGAGCGGGAGGTGCCAAAAACATTCAGTACTTC CASSPTGRAGGAKNIQYF TRBJ2-4 TRBV27 TRBD2 few
TGTGCCAGCAGTTTATCGATAACAGCGGAGAGCTCCTACAATGAGCAGTTCTTC CASSLSITAESSYNEQFF TRBJ2-1 TRBV27 . .
TGTGCCAGCAGCCCCGCAGGCGCGGTCACGGGGGAGCAGTACTTC CASSPAGAVTGEQYF TRBJ2-7 TRBV7-9 . .
TGTGCCAGCAGTTCTTTTACCGGGACAGGGGGCGGCTACGAGCAGTACTTC CASSSFTGTGGGYEQYF TRBJ2-7 TRBV28 TRBD1 few
TGTGCCAGTAAAACTAGCGGGAGGGAAGGCGAGCAGTACTTC CASKTSGREGEQYF TRBJ2-7 TRBV19 TRBD2 .
TGTGCCACCAGTGACGACCGGGACAGGGCTAATGGGGCCAACGTCCTGACTTTC CATSDDRDRANGANVLTF TRBJ2-6 TRBV24-1 TRBD1 .
TGTGCCAGCAGCTTAGTGAACAGGATGAGGTCCTATAATTCACCCCTCCACTTT CASSLVNRMRSYNSPLHF TRBJ1-6 TRBV7-2 . .
TGTGCCTGGAGTGTAAACAGGGACAATGAAAAACTGTTTTTT CAWSVNRDNEKLFF TRBJ1-4 TRBV30 . .
TGTGCCAGCAGCAGGGACAGACGAAATCAGCCCCAGCATTTT CASSRDRRNQPQHF TRBJ1-5 TRBV7-9 TRBD1 .
TGTGCCAGCAGACTTGGGGGGTCGAGTGGCGGGGAGCTGTTTTTT CASRLGGSSGGELFF TRBJ2-2 TRBV6-6 . .
TGCGCCAGCAGCCAAGTCGGGACTAGGATCTACAATGAGCAGTTCTTC CASSQVGTRIYNEQFF TRBJ2-1 TRBV4-3 TRBD2 .
TGTGCCAGCAGCTTGGAGACAGGGCTGAATCAGCCCCAGCATTTT CASSLETGLNQPQHF TRBJ1-5 TRBV5-5 TRBD1 few
TGTGCCACCAGCCCCGACAGGGGACGTAGCTACACCTTC CATSPDRGRSYTF TRBJ1-2 TRBV15 TRBD1 .
TGTGCCAGCAGCCAGACTGGAGGGGGCACAGATACGCAGTATTTT CASSQTGGGTDTQYF TRBJ2-3 TRBV7-9 . .
TGTGCCAGCAGCTTCGTCAGGGGTGGGCGAGAGACCCAGTACTTC CASSFVRGGRETQYF TRBJ2-5 TRBV7-9 . .
TGTGCCAGCAGCGTGGTGTTTAGCGGGAACAATGAGCAGTTCTTC CASSVVFSGNNEQFF TRBJ2-1 TRBV7-3 TRBD2 few
TGTGCCAGCAAGACTAGCGGGAACACCGGGGAGCTGTTTTTT CASKTSGNTGELFF TRBJ2-2 TRBV6-5 TRBD2 .
TGCGCCAGCAGCTTACCGGGAGCATTATACGAGCAGTACTTC CASSLPGALYEQYF TRBJ2-7 TRBV5-1 . .